This TCR beta chain was identified in a study of identical twins. General study results and limits: In zero-insertion analyses, partial confounding could arise from invariant MAIT and iNKT cells.

A universal primer site was added by template switching, and unique molecular identifiers were carried by the cDNA. MiXCR, run by TCRdb on the 5' RACE reads, gives a single entry per CDR3 protein. The sample records hundreds of thousands of distinct CDR3 sequences, 20% to 25% being singletons. This clonotype appeared a single time. Its antigen is unidentified. V lost 2 bases and J lost 2, with 6 bases in between. Germline assignment: CDR1 MNHNS and CDR2 SASEGT. The CDR3 runs to 13 residues. These same records also appear under a second study, on yellow fever vaccine responses in identical twins.

The rearrangement uses TRBV6-1 and TRBJ2-5; D ambiguous. Sequenced: CD4+ T cells sorted from blood. This clonotype was obtained from a woman between 18 and 30 years old in good health. The CDR3 here is CASSESSQETQYF. In DNA, the CDR3 is TGTGCCAGCAGTGAATCCAGTCAAGAGACCCAGTACTTC.